These 25 T cell receptor beta chains were all obtained from the same sample, sequenced in a study of blood T cell repertoires in COVID-19. Produced via immunoSEQ multiplex PCR; TCRdb's table is partial and in-frame only. The sample holds 84,000 or so clones, about 82% seen once. Input material: peripheral blood. The receptor source for this set is a woman of 80 years or more with acute or convalescent COVID-19.

The rearrangement links TRBV6-2 or TRBV6-3 to TRBJ2-3; possibly TRBD1 for D (6 bases). From germline, CDR1 is MNHEY and CDR2 SVGEGT. This CDR3 spans 12 amino acids. The ends were cut back, 7 bases at V and 9 bases at J, with 14 bases in the middle. The CDR3 sequence: CASTPKGETQYF. DNA of the CDR3: TGTGCCAGCACCCCCAAGGGGGAGACGCAGTATTTT.

CDR3 sequence (DNA): TGCAGCGCCCGGCAAGAGGCGACCCAGTACTTC. Encoded protein: CSARQEATQYF. V usage is TRBV29-1 and J usage is TRBJ2-5; D unclear. The CDR3 sequence is 11 residues long. V was trimmed by 7 bases and J by 7 bases, leaving 13 bases between them. Per the germline V gene, CDR1 is SQVTM and CDR2 is ANQGSEA.

The rearrangement links TRBV6-5 to TRBJ2-2, with TRBD1 identical over 8 bases. This CDR3 contains 14 residues. Germline CDR1 reads MNHEY; CDR2 reads SVGAGI. J lost 4 bases, V lost 10 bases, and 8 bases had no gene match. The chain's CDR3 is CATTGRGPTGELFF. CDR3 DNA sequence: TGTGCCACAACGGGCAGGGGGCCCACCGGGGAGCTGTTTTTT.

The V call is TRBV30, the J call TRBJ1-1; 7 nucleotides agree with TRBD1. This CDR3 is 13 amino acids long. Trimming at V came to 5 bases and at J to 2 bases, leaving 5 bases not matched to a gene. Germline V gene data show CDR1 as GTSNPN and CDR2 as SVGIG (reference sequence). The CDR3 sequence: CAWSRQGNTEAFF. Written as DNA, the CDR3 is TGTGCCTGGTCCAGACAGGGAAACACTGAAGCTTTCTTT.

The rearrangement links TRBV6-5 to TRBJ1-1, with 8 bases matching TRBD1. Germline V gene data show CDR1 as MNHEY and CDR2 as SVGAGI. The CDR3 contains 13 residues. With 0 bases clipped from V and 9 bases from J, the junction kept 3 bases outside the gene matches. CDR3 loop: CASSYSRQGKAFF. CDR3 bases: TGTGCCAGCAGTTACTCGAGACAGGGGAAAGCTTTCTTT.

The chain uses TRBV5-1 and TRBJ1-1; possibly TRBD1 for D (6 bases). CDR3 length: 16 amino acids. V was shortened by 3 bases and J by 1 base, with 16 bases between the two germline ends. Germline V gene sequence: CDR1 SGHRS, CDR2 YFSETQ. The CDR3 spells CASSYKLTGKNTEAFF. In DNA form, the CDR3 reads TGCGCCAGCAGCTACAAACTCACAGGGAAGAACACTGAAGCTTTCTTT. Drawing the rest from reference TRBV5-1 and TRBJ1-1, the complete variable domain is KAGVTQTPRYLIKTRGQQVTLSCSPISGHRSVSWYQQTPGQGLQFLFEYFSETQRNKGNFPGRFSGRQFSNSRSEMNVSTLELGDSALYLCASSYKLTGKNTEAFFGQGTRLTVV.

The chain is built from TRBV5-1 and TRBJ2-1; 11 positions match TRBD2. With V trimmed by 0 bases and J by 7 bases, 9 bases remained unmatched. There are 17 residues in the CDR3. Germline V lookup: CDR1 SGHRS, CDR2 YFSETQ. The CDR3 loop is CASSLVPTSGVKNEQFF. DNA for the CDR3: TGCGCCAGCAGCTTGGTCCCGACTAGCGGGGTGAAAAATGAGCAGTTCTTC.

This clone was seen a single time. The chain links TRBV29-1 to TRBJ2-5; D perhaps matches TRBD2 (6 bases). Germline assignment: CDR1 SQVTM and CDR2 ANQGSEA. The germline V and J ends were trimmed by 4 bases and 1 base, with 7 bases remaining between them. The CDR3 extends over 12 amino acids. In DNA, the CDR3 is TGCAGCGTTGTGACTAGCCAAGAGACCCAGTACTTC. This sequence encodes CSVVTSQETQYF.

The chain recombines TRBV18 with TRBJ1-3; D is undetermined. The CDR3 extends over 16 amino acids. The V and J ends lost 6 bases and 0 bases respectively, with 15 bases between them. Germline-derived CDR1 and CDR2 are KGHSH and LQKENI. Written as DNA, the CDR3 is TGTGCCAGCTCCCACGGGGAAAATCCCTCTGGAAACACCATATATTTT. This translates into CASSHGENPSGNTIYF.

This chain uses TRBV30 with TRBJ1-6; TRBD1 might be the D (5 bases). Germline V gene lookup returns CDR1 GTSNPN and CDR2 SVGIG (reference sequence). The germline V and J ends were trimmed by 1 base and 10 bases, with 14 bases remaining between them. The CDR3 runs to 14 residues. As DNA, the CDR3 is TGTGCCTGGAGTGAAATGGGGGGGGGATCACCCCTCCACTTT. Its translation: CAWSEMGGGSPLHF.

The J gene is TRBJ2-1, the V gene TRBV19; TRBD1 matches 7 bases. The CDR3 spans 14 residues. V lost 6 bases and J lost 9; bases outside the gene matches: 11. Germline V gives CDR1 LNHDA, CDR2 SQIVND (reference sequence). CDR3 in amino acids: CASRSRTGIGEQFF. The CDR3 DNA reads TGTGCCAGTAGATCCCGGACAGGTATCGGTGAGCAGTTCTTC.

This chain connects TRBV19 to TRBJ2-7, with 7 nucleotides matching TRBD2. Trimming removed 5 bases from V and 3 bases from J; junction bases left unmatched: 10. This CDR3 comprises 15 residues. Germline CDR1 and CDR2: LNHDA and SQIVND (reference sequence). The CDR3 loop reads CASSPSLAENYEQYF. The CDR3 nucleotides are TGTGCCAGTAGTCCCTCCCTAGCGGAAAACTACGAGCAGTACTTC.

This chain links TRBV6-5 with TRBJ1-2; TRBD1 matches at 11 bases. CDR1 and CDR2 (germline): MNHEY, SVGAGI. This CDR3 is 15 amino acids long. The J segment lost 5 bases and the V segment lost 10 bases, leaving 12 bases of the junction unmatched. CDR3 sequence reads: CANGQGARSEYGYTF. In DNA form, the CDR3 reads TGTGCCAACGGACAGGGGGCGCGGTCTGAGTATGGCTACACCTTC.

The V gene is TRBV21-1, the J gene TRBJ1-5; the DNA was not used to check the table's D call, TRBD1. TRBV21-1 is a documented pseudogene. The CDR3 is 15 amino acids. The CDR3 DNA reads as TGTGCCAGCAGCGGTACCCGGGACACTCATCAGCCCCAGCATTTT. This gives the protein CASSGTRDTHQPQHF.

The chain carries TRBV5-1 and TRBJ2-5; D is unresolved. Germline loops: CDR1 SGHRS, CDR2 YFSETQ. V dropped 0 bases and J dropped 4 bases, with 10 bases sitting between them. CDR3 length: 14 amino acids. CDR3 region: CASSLVMSVETQYF. In nucleotides, the CDR3 is TGCGCCAGCAGCTTGGTTATGAGCGTAGAGACCCAGTACTTC.

V gene TRBV19 combines with J gene TRBJ1-2; TRBD1 aligns across 12 bases. Unmatched junction bases numbered 4, after V lost 1 base and J lost 7 bases. CDR3 length: 15 residues. Germline CDR1 LNHDA, CDR2 SQIVND (reference sequence). CDR3 sequence reads: CASSIAGTGGIGYTF. CDR3 nucleotides: TGTGCCAGTAGTATAGCTGGGACAGGGGGCATTGGCTACACCTTC.

V and J are TRBV7-8 and TRBJ1-2; TRBD1 is a possible D gene (5 bases). Trimming removed 0 bases at V and 7 bases at J, with 21 bases between. The germline V gene encodes CDR1 SGHVS and CDR2 FQNEAQ. The CDR3 totals 17 residues. The CDR3 nucleotides read TGTGCCAGCAGCTTAGCCGATCCCATCGCAGGGAAGAGTGGCTACACCTTC. Translation gives CASSLADPIAGKSGYTF.

The chain has TRBV27 and TRBJ1-1; perhaps TRBD1 as D (5 bases). Germline assignment: CDR1 MNHEY and CDR2 SMNVEV (reference sequence). V gave up 6 bases and J gave up 4 bases, with 15 bases separating them. The CDR3 runs 14 residues. CDR3 loop: CASRRSGGTTEAFF. DNA of the CDR3: TGTGCCAGCAGGAGATCAGGAGGGACCACTGAAGCTTTCTTT.

Worth noting for this clone: The junction shows a germline mismatch at one end, possibly a read error. J is TRBJ2-2 and V is TRBV7-7; the D gene is possibly TRBD2 (6 bases). The CDR3 covers 15 residues. The germline V gene has CDR1 SSHAT and CDR2 FNYEAQ (reference sequence). The chain's CDR3 is CASSPAGPNTGELFF. The CDR3, as DNA: TGTGCTAGCAGCCCTGCGGGGCCGAACACCGGGGAGCTGTTTTTT. The full variable domain, with the rest looked up from reference TRBV7-7 and TRBJ2-2, is GAGVSQSPRYKVTKRGQDVTLRCDPISSHATLYWYQQALGQGPEFLTYFNYEAQPDKSGLPSDRFSAERPEGSISTLTIQRTEQRDSAMYRCASSPAGPNTGELFFGEGSRLTVL.

J is TRBJ2-7 and V is TRBV6-5, with D unresolved. Trimming removed 3 bases at V and 2 bases at J, with 11 bases between. In germline, CDR1 is MNHEY, CDR2 SVGAGI. The CDR3 spans 14 residues. The DNA for the CDR3 is TGTGCCAGCAGTTATGGTCAGGCCACCTACGAGCAGTACTTC. This codes for CASSYGQATYEQYF.

V and J are TRBV13 and TRBJ1-5; D might be TRBD1 (5 bases). This CDR3 is built from 14 residues. Between the trimmed V and J ends, which lost 6 bases and 2 bases, there was a span of 11 bases. Germline V CDR1 and CDR2: PRHDT, FYEKMQ (reference sequence). CDR3 sequence reads: CASSRGGGNQPQHF. The CDR3, as DNA: TGTGCCAGCAGTCGGGGAGGGGGCAATCAGCCCCAGCATTTT.

This clone was picked up one time. The rearrangement links TRBV29-1 to TRBJ1-1; no definite D call. The V end was cut by 1 base, the J end by 1 base, with 4 bases between. The CDR3 is 12 residues long. Germline V gene data show CDR1 as SQVTM and CDR2 as ANQGSEA. CDR3 amino acids: CSVEGPNTEAFF. For the CDR3, the DNA is TGCAGCGTTGAAGGGCCGAACACTGAAGCTTTCTTT.

V and J are TRBV15 and TRBJ1-2; TRBD1 aligns across 8 bases. The V gene end was trimmed by 0 bases and the J gene end by 6 bases; junction bases not matched to a gene: 15. CDR3 length equals 18 residues. Germline values: CDR1 LNHNV, CDR2 YYDKDF (reference sequence). CDR3 loop: CATSRDVGQGGGENGYTF. CDR3 nucleotide sequence: TGTGCCACCAGCAGAGATGTAGGACAGGGAGGAGGGGAGAATGGCTACACCTTC.

This chain uses TRBV30 with TRBJ2-5; no clear D gene. The CDR3 length is 15 residues. CDR1 and CDR2 from the germline V gene are GTSNPN and SVGIG (reference sequence). V gave up 5 bases and J gave up 0 bases, with 16 bases separating them. The CDR3 loop reads CAWAPLKEYQETQYF. In nucleotides, the CDR3 is TGTGCCTGGGCCCCGCTGAAGGAGTACCAAGAGACCCAGTACTTC.

The chain recombines TRBV11-3 with TRBJ2-3; 10 bases map to TRBD1. This CDR3 region has 15 residues. J gave up 1 base and V 5 bases, and 3 bases lay outside the gene matches. The germline CDR1 and CDR2 sequences are SGHNT and YENEEA. For the CDR3, the DNA is TGTGCCAGCAGCCCAGACAGGGGGCGCACAGATACGCAGTATTTT. Encoded protein: CASSPDRGRTDTQYF. Filled out from reference TRBV11-3 and TRBJ2-3, the complete variable domain reads EAGVVQSPRYKIIEKKQPVAFWCNPISGHNTLYWYLQNLGQGPELLIRYENEEAVDDSQLPKDRFSAERLKGVDSTLKIQPAELGDSAVYLCASSPDRGRTDTQYFGPGTRLTVL.